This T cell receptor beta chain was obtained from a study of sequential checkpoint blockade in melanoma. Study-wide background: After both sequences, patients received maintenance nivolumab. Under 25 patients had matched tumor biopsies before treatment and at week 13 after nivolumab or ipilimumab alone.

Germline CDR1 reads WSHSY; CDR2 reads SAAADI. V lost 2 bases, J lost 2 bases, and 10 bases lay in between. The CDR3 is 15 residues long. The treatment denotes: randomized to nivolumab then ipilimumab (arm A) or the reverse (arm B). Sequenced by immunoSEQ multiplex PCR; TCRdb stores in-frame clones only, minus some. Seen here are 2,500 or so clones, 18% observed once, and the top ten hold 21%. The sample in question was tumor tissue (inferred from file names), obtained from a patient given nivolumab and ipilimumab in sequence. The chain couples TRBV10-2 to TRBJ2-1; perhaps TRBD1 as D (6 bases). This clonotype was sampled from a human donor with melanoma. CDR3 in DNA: TGCGCCAGCAGTGAGGGCAGGGGAACCTACAATGAGCAGTTCTTC. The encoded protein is CASSEGRGTYNEQFF.